The 5 T cell receptor beta chains listed next were all sequenced from one sample in a study of blood T cell repertoires in COVID-19. The repertoire was sequenced with immunoSEQ multiplex PCR; TCRdb's copy has only in-frame clones and lacks some. The sample includes roughly 320,000 clones, about nine tenths of them seen just once. Sequencing used PBMCs or T cells enriched from blood (not recorded which). Every receptor here comes from a man between 25 and 39 years old who had recovered from COVID-19.

This rearrangement joins TRBV28 to TRBJ1-5; the match to TRBD1 covers 7 bases. Germline CDR1 reads MDHEN; CDR2 reads SYDVKM. The junction had 3 bases not matched to a gene; V was cut back by 3 bases and J by 4 bases. CDR3 length: 14 residues. CDR3 in DNA: TGTGCCAGCAGTTTTTCCAGGGGGAATCAGCCCCAGCATTTT. Its translation: CASSFSRGNQPQHF.

The genes are TRBV30 and TRBJ1-6; D ambiguous. This CDR3 has 15 amino acids. V shed 2 bases and J shed 10 bases, with 18 bases lying between them. In germline, CDR1 is GTSNPN, CDR2 SVGIG (reference sequence). The chain's CDR3 is CAWSLGITVGSPLHF. The CDR3 nucleotides read TGTGCCTGGAGTCTCGGGATTACAGTTGGGTCACCCCTCCACTTT.

This rearrangement joins TRBV7-8 to TRBJ2-2; maybe TRBD2 (7 bases). Germline CDR1 reads SGHVS; CDR2 reads FQNEAQ. The CDR3 extends over 17 amino acids. The V gene lost 3 bases and the J gene lost 9 bases, with 23 bases spanning the gap. The CDR3 loop reads CASSLYPGEGWTRELFF. Here the CDR3 DNA reads TGTGCCAGCAGCTTGTATCCAGGGGAGGGTTGGACTCGGGAGCTGTTTTTT.

This clone turned up a few times. The chain uses TRBV11-2 and TRBJ2-2; no reliable D call. Between the trimmed V and J ends, which lost 0 bases and 0 bases, there was a span of 11 bases. The V gene's germline CDR1 is SGHAT and CDR2 FQNNGV. The CDR3 has 17 amino acids. CDR3 region: CASSLEDWPTNTGELFF. Here the CDR3 DNA reads TGTGCCAGCAGCTTAGAAGACTGGCCTACGAACACCGGGGAGCTGTTTTTT.

The chain recombines TRBV6-5 with TRBJ1-1; 11 bases match TRBD1. Germline V CDR1 and CDR2: MNHEY, SVGAGI. The CDR3 loop spans 16 amino acids. J lost 3 bases, V lost 4 bases, and 7 bases had no gene match. The CDR3 is CASSSDRGPADTEAFF. The CDR3 DNA follows: TGTGCCAGCAGTTCGGACAGGGGGCCGGCGGACACTGAAGCTTTCTTT.